The source of this T cell receptor (beta chain) is a study of blood T cell repertoires in COVID-19. Study overall: The United States, Italy and Spain provided the acute and convalescent COVID-19 samples.

Trimming cost V 4 bases and J 2 bases; bases outside gene matches: 8. This CDR3 has 16 residues. The germline V gene encodes CDR1 LGHDT and CDR2 YNNKEL (reference sequence). In the original processing: From reference gene primer amplification, estimates of nucleated cell counts were derived. Assay: immunoSEQ multiplex PCR; the TCRdb copy retains only in-frame clones and omits some. That table is the source of V, J and clone size, and D and trimming were worked out from the DNA. The repertoire consists of 270,000 or so clones, with 84% occurring once and the leading ten covering roughly 1.5%. This receptor was obtained from a human donor with COVID-19, enrolled during active disease. The donor label of this sample is uncertain. The rearrangement links TRBV3-1 (or the pseudogene TRBV3-2) to TRBJ2-7; 10 positions match TRBD2. The sequencing sample was made of peripheral blood. CDR3: CASSPSPSGRAYEQYF. CDR3 DNA: TGTGCCAGCAGCCCCTCCCCCAGCGGGAGGGCCTACGAGCAGTACTTC.